One sample yielded the 22 T cell receptor beta chains listed below, sequenced in a study of cytomegalovirus exposure and HLA in healthy donors. The PCR contained 60 Vbeta and 13 Jbeta primers. Profiled with immunoSEQ multiplex PCR; TCRdb holds only in-frame clones, not every one. Seen here are 170,000 or so clones, roughly 80% observed once, and the top ten hold about 13%. Material for sequencing was PBMCs. Receptor source: a woman between 50 and 59 years old in good health and CMV-seropositive.

This chain joins TRBV14 and TRBJ2-1, with D uncertain. There are 14 residues in the CDR3. With 0 bases removed from V and 4 bases from J, the gap between germline ends came to 7 bases. CDR1 is SGHDN, CDR2 FVKESK, per germline. CDR3: CASSQEPQYNEQFF. The CDR3 DNA is TGTGCCAGCAGCCAAGAGCCCCAGTACAATGAGCAGTTCTTC.

V usage is TRBV6-5 and J usage is TRBJ1-2; TRBD1 agrees at 7 bases. The germline gives CDR1 MNHEY, CDR2 SVGAGI. V gave up 5 bases and J gave up 8 bases; unmatched junction bases: 8. The CDR3 consists of 13 residues. The CDR3 here is CASSRTGEGGYTF. In DNA, the CDR3 is TGTGCCAGCAGTCGGACAGGCGAAGGGGGCTACACCTTC.

In its sample, this clone was seen once. This chain links TRBV27 with TRBJ1-6, with a weak D call TRBD1 (5 bases). This CDR3 contains 14 residues. Germline CDR1 is MNHEY and CDR2 is SMNVEV (reference sequence). V was trimmed by 6 bases and J by 10 bases, leaving 16 bases between them. CDR3 bases: TGTGCCAGCAGGAACGGGGGAATGTGGTCACCCCTCCACTTT. It yields the protein CASRNGGMWSPLHF.

This clone appeared a few times. J is TRBJ2-7 and V is TRBV7-8; 10 bases match TRBD1. The CDR3 has 16 amino acids. Germline values: CDR1 SGHVS, CDR2 FQNEAQ. With V trimmed by 5 bases and J by 5 bases, 12 bases remained unmatched. CDR3 in amino acids: CASSRVSGTGAHEQYF. CDR3 sequence (DNA): TGTGCCAGCAGCAGAGTTTCCGGGACAGGGGCCCACGAGCAGTACTTC.

V usage is TRBV9 and J usage is TRBJ2-1; 8 positions match TRBD2. J was trimmed by 1 base and V by 0 bases; bases with no gene match: 9. CDR1 is SGDLS, CDR2 YYNGEE, per germline. The CDR3 is 18 amino acids. The chain's CDR3 is CASSVEGGGSMSYNEQFF. As DNA, the CDR3 is TGTGCCAGCAGCGTAGAAGGCGGGGGGTCTATGTCCTACAATGAGCAGTTCTTC.

This clone was detected once. V and J are TRBV30 and TRBJ2-3, with no clear D. The CDR3 is made up of 14 amino acids. In germline, CDR1 is GTSNPN, CDR2 SVGIG (reference sequence). V was clipped by 4 bases and J by 1 base, with 12 bases between them. The CDR3: CAWTEFTGTDTQYF. The CDR3 DNA reads TGTGCCTGGACTGAATTTACAGGCACAGATACGCAGTATTTT.

Regarding this clone: Relative to the germline gene, one junction end is altered; a read error may explain this. The chain uses TRBV10-3 and TRBJ2-5; D is possibly TRBD1 (5 bases). The CDR3 extends over 13 amino acids. The V gene's germline CDR1 is ENHRY and CDR2 SYGVKD. DNA for the CDR3: TGTGCCATCAGTGGCCAGGGTCAAGAGGCCCAGTACTTC. It translates to CAISGQGQEAQYF.

The genes are TRBV5-6 and TRBJ1-1, with 7 bases fitting TRBD1. Germline CDR1 SGHDT, CDR2 YYEEEE. There are 15 residues in the CDR3. J was trimmed by 4 bases and V by 2 bases; bases with no gene match: 8. CDR3 DNA: TGTGCCAGCAGCTTTCGGGGACAGTCACTCACTGAAGCTTTCTTT. Translating gives CASSFRGQSLTEAFF.

The chain combines TRBV18 with TRBJ2-5, with 8 bases identical to TRBD1. The J call may not be correct, given that the DNA end is closer to TRBJ2-7. Germline V gene sequence: CDR1 KGHSH, CDR2 LQKENI. The CDR3 is 14 residues long. The CDR3 sequence is CASSPGQGWYEQYF. Here the CDR3 DNA reads TGTGCCAGCTCACCCGGACAGGGATGGTACGAGCAGTACTTC.

This sequence joins TRBV19 and TRBJ2-7, with D maybe TRBD1 (6 bases). The V end lost 4 bases, the J end lost 1 base, and 11 bases lay between the germline ends. The CDR3 is 14 amino acids. Germline V lookup: CDR1 LNHDA, CDR2 SQIVND (reference sequence). In nucleotides, the CDR3 is TGTGCCAGTAGTACCGGGACATATTCCTACGAGCAGTACTTC. It codes for CASSTGTYSYEQYF.

The rearrangement links TRBV2 to TRBJ1-2; 7 nucleotides line up with TRBD1. Germline CDR1 is SNHLY and CDR2 is FYNNEI. With 7 bases clipped from V and 2 bases from J, the junction kept 4 bases outside the gene matches. This CDR3 contains 13 residues. The CDR3 is CASIRTGNYGYTF. The CDR3 nucleotides read TGTGCCAGCATTAGGACAGGAAACTATGGCTACACCTTC.

The chain couples TRBV9 to TRBJ1-5; 8 bases align to TRBD1. Germline V CDR1 and CDR2: SGDLS, YYNGEE. The CDR3 extends over 17 amino acids. V gave up 3 bases and J gave up 6 bases; unmatched junction bases: 14. The CDR3 region is CASSAAPDQGAGQPQHF. Written as DNA, the CDR3 is TGTGCCAGCAGCGCCGCCCCGGACCAGGGGGCTGGTCAGCCCCAGCATTTT.

This CDR3 reads CAIAPTVSYEQYF. The CDR3 coding sequence is TGTGCCATCGCCCCAACGGTGAGCTACGAGCAGTACTTC. This chain links TRBV10-3 with TRBJ2-7, with D uncertain. The germline CDR1 and CDR2 sequences are ENHRY and SYGVKD. The CDR3 is 13 amino acids. Deletions cut 8 bases from V and 3 bases from J, with 14 bases between.

This chain uses TRBV30 with TRBJ1-5; 9 bases are shared with TRBD1. CDR1 is GTSNPN and CDR2 is SVGIG in the germline V gene (reference sequence). V lost 4 bases, J lost 3 bases, and 7 bases stayed unmatched. The CDR3 covers 15 residues. CDR3 DNA sequence: TGTGCCTGGACTCCGGGACAGGGAATCAATCAGCCCCAGCATTTT. This translates into CAWTPGQGINQPQHF.

The chain is built from TRBV4-1 and TRBJ1-4; TRBD1 matches at 10 bases. In germline, CDR1 is MGHRA, CDR2 YSYEKL. The CDR3 has 16 residues. Losses at the gene ends were 2 bases for V and 5 bases for J; bases not matched to a gene: 5. CDR3 sequence: CASSQPWTGGNEKLFF. CDR3 DNA: TGCGCCAGCAGCCAACCTTGGACAGGGGGAAATGAAAAACTGTTTTTT.

The chain employs TRBV10-3 and TRBJ2-2; 7 bases align to TRBD1. Unmatched junction bases numbered 5, after V lost 5 bases and J lost 2 bases. Germline assignment: CDR1 ENHRY and CDR2 SYGVKD. The length of the CDR3 is 15 residues. CDR3 sequence reads: CAISKGQTNTGELFF. The CDR3 DNA sequence: TGTGCCATCAGTAAGGGACAGACAAACACCGGGGAGCTGTTTTTT.

The chain has TRBV9 and TRBJ2-3; 7 nucleotides agree with TRBD2. This CDR3 has 15 amino acids. Germline CDR1 and CDR2: SGDLS and YYNGEE. The V segment lost 4 bases and the J segment 0 bases; nucleotides outside the gene matches: 5. Here the CDR3 reads CASSRGVPSTDTQYF. The CDR3 coding sequence is TGTGCCAGCAGCCGGGGGGTGCCTAGCACAGATACGCAGTATTTT.

Concerning this clone itself: One end of the junction is discordant with germline, which a read error may explain. The chain combines TRBV7-3 with TRBJ2-2, with 12 bases matching TRBD2. The CDR3 totals 18 residues. In germline, CDR1 is SGHTA, CDR2 FQGTGA. CDR3 DNA: TGTGCCAGCAGCTTAAAACCCCTAGCGGGGGGGCCGGACCGGGGAGCTGTTTTT. It is translated as CASSLKPLAGGPDRGAVF. Full variable domain (remainder filled in from reference TRBV7-3 and TRBJ2-2): GAGVSQTPSNKVTEKGKYVELRCDPISGHTALYWYRQSLGQGPEFLIYFQGTGAADDSGLPNDRFFAVRPEGSVSTLKIQRTERGDSAVYLCASSLKPLAGGPDRGAVFGEGSRLTVL.

V usage is TRBV6-1 and J usage is TRBJ1-1; a possible D gene is TRBD1 (5 bases). V was clipped by 8 bases and J by 6 bases, with 13 bases between them. The CDR3 is 12 amino acids. Per germline, CDR1 MNHNS and CDR2 SASEGT. CDR3 in amino acids: CASWGRWAEAFF. As DNA, the CDR3 is TGTGCCAGCTGGGGCCGGTGGGCTGAAGCTTTCTTT.

This chain joins TRBV2 and TRBJ2-5; TRBD2 matches at 14 bases. This CDR3 region has 16 residues. Germline-derived CDR1 and CDR2 are SNHLY and FYNNEI. Unmatched junction bases numbered 8, after V lost 6 bases and J lost 5 bases. CDR3 loop: CASSRLAGGLGETQYF. CDR3 bases: TGTGCCAGCAGCAGACTAGCGGGGGGGCTCGGGGAGACCCAGTACTTC.

This sequence joins TRBV5-6 and TRBJ1-2; 9 bases map to TRBD1. The CDR3 runs 14 residues. The ends lost 5 bases at V and 3 bases at J; junction bases unmatched: 5. Germline lookup yields CDR1 SGHDT and CDR2 YYEEEE. In DNA, the CDR3 is TGTGCCAGCAGGCCGGGACAGGGCTACTATGGCTACACCTTC. Protein sequence: CASRPGQGYYGYTF.

The chain employs TRBV27 and TRBJ1-2; 10 nucleotides match TRBD1. Germline V CDR1 and CDR2: MNHEY, SMNVEV (reference sequence). V shed 5 bases, J shed 7 bases, and the junction held 10 bases outside the gene matches. The CDR3 extends over 15 amino acids. CDR3 region: CASSLETGGRFGYTF. CDR3 sequence (DNA): TGTGCCAGCAGTCTCGAGACAGGGGGCCGCTTTGGCTACACCTTC.